What follows are 13 T cell receptor beta chains derived from one specimen sequenced in a study of T cells in Graves' hyperthyroidism and ophthalmopathy. TCR beta CDR3 regions were amplified from RNA. TCR CDR3 regions were first amplified by RT-PCR with HTBI primers. TCRdb used MiXCR to reprocess the multiplex PCR reads, holding one entry per CDR3 protein. The sample carries fewer than 900,000 distinct CDR3 sequences, around 17% recorded once. Sequencing was carried out using blood. These receptors were obtained from a man aged 18 to 29 with Graves' hyperthyroidism.

The sample holds a few counts of this clonotype. This chain's CDR3 is CASSSDRFTTNEKLFF. DNA for the CDR3: TGTGCCAGCAGTTCGGACAGGTTCACAACTAATGAAAAACTGTTTTTT. The V and J genes are TRBV6-1 and TRBJ1-4; TRBD1 matches 7 bases. J was trimmed by 0 bases and V by 5 bases; bases with no gene match: 6. The CDR3 consists of 16 residues. The germline gives CDR1 MNHNS, CDR2 SASEGT.

The chain recombines TRBV18 with TRBJ2-1, with TRBD2 identical over 11 bases. This CDR3 spans 16 amino acids. The V gene end was trimmed by 6 bases and the J gene end by 3 bases; junction bases not matched to a gene: 7. Germline CDR1 is KGHSH and CDR2 is LQKENI. DNA for the CDR3: TGTGCCAGCTCGCAACAAACTAGCGGGAGCTACAATGAGCAGTTCTTC. Residues: CASSQQTSGSYNEQFF. Full variable domain (missing parts from reference TRBV18 and TRBJ2-1): NAGVMQNPRHLVRRRGQEARLRCSPMKGHSHVYWYRQLPEEGLKFMVYLQKENIIDESGMPKERFSAEFPKEGPSILRIQQVVRGDSAAYFCASSQQTSGSYNEQFFGPGTRLTVL.

The sample holds a few counts of this clonotype. The genes are TRBV10-3 and TRBJ2-1; TRBD2 aligns across 8 bases. Trimming removed 8 bases from V and 3 bases from J; junction bases left unmatched: 3. CDR3 size: 13 residues. Germline V gives CDR1 ENHRY, CDR2 SYGVKD. In nucleotides, the CDR3 is TGTGCCATCGCGACTAGCGTCTACAATGAGCAGTTCTTC. This translates into CAIATSVYNEQFF.

The sample holds many counts of this clonotype. The chain joins TRBV6-2 or TRBV6-3 to TRBJ1-1; no clear D. Germline CDR1 and CDR2: MNHEY and SVGEGT. There are 15 residues in the CDR3. Trimming removed 10 bases from V and 1 base from J, with 19 bases in between. The CDR3 DNA follows: TGTGCCACCGAATATTCGGGCCCTGGGAACACTGAAGCTTTCTTT. Its protein is CATEYSGPGNTEAFF.

A few counts support this clonotype. The chain combines TRBV5-8 with TRBJ2-2; 9 bases are a match to TRBD2. Per the germline V gene, CDR1 is SGHTS and CDR2 is YDEGEE. The CDR3 extends over 17 amino acids. The V segment lost 4 bases and the J segment 1 base; nucleotides outside the gene matches: 8. The DNA for the CDR3 is TGTGCCAGCAGCGAAATAGCGGGAGATTGGAACACCGGGGAGCTGTTTTTT. It yields the protein CASSEIAGDWNTGELFF. The entire variable domain, with the rest obtained from reference TRBV5-8 and TRBJ2-2, is as follows: EAGVTQSPTHLIKTRGQQATLRCSPISGHTSVYWYQQALGLGLQFLLWYDEGEERNRGNFPPRFSGRQFPNYSSELNVNALELEDSALYLCASSEIAGDWNTGELFFGEGSRLTVL.

This clonotype was seen many times. This rearrangement joins TRBV12-3 or TRBV12-4 to TRBJ2-5; D remains unclear. Trimming shortened V by 1 base and J by 1 base, and 7 bases separated the two germline ends. The CDR3 has 14 amino acids. The CDR3 loop reads CASSLDGIQETQYF. For the CDR3, the DNA is TGTGCCAGCAGTTTAGACGGAATCCAAGAGACCCAGTACTTC.

The chain carries TRBV7-9 and TRBJ2-6, with D hard to call. Germline CDR1 reads SEHNR; CDR2 reads FQNEAQ (reference sequence). Deletions cut 1 base from V and 0 bases from J, with 10 bases between. The CDR3 totals 17 residues. The CDR3 coding sequence is TGTGCCAGCAGCTTAGAGGGCCAAAGCTCTGGGGCCAACGTCCTGACTTTC. Translating gives CASSLEGQSSGANVLTF.

This clonotype was detected ten times or more. J is TRBJ1-2 and V is TRBV2; D is ambiguous. Germline CDR1 and CDR2: SNHLY and FYNNEI. The CDR3 has 15 amino acids. Trimming took off 6 bases at V and 4 bases at J, with 18 bases between the two ends. The CDR3: CASSGRRLVAYGYTF. CDR3 in DNA: TGTGCCAGCAGCGGGAGGCGTTTAGTCGCCTATGGCTACACCTTC.

The chain employs TRBV28 and TRBJ2-7; TRBD1 agrees at 9 bases. J gave up 5 bases and V 6 bases, and 11 bases lay outside the gene matches. CDR3 length: 15 residues. Germline lookup yields CDR1 MDHEN and CDR2 SYDVKM. The CDR3 loop is CASSPTGTGTHEQYF. The CDR3 DNA follows: TGTGCCAGCAGCCCAACCGGGACAGGGACCCACGAGCAGTACTTC.

This clonotype came up a few times. V is TRBV27 and J is TRBJ2-1, with TRBD2 matching 12 bases. Trimming at V came to 5 bases and at J to 8 bases, leaving 10 bases not matched to a gene. CDR1 is MNHEY, CDR2 SMNVEV, per germline (reference sequence). The CDR3 runs 16 residues. The CDR3 sequence is CASSMGRLAGGYEQFF. The DNA for the CDR3 is TGTGCCAGCAGTATGGGGAGGCTAGCGGGAGGGTATGAGCAGTTCTTC.

This clonotype was detected many times. The junction differs from germline at one of its ends, possibly a read error. The rearrangement joins TRBV2 to TRBJ1-2; D call uncertain. CDR1 is SNHLY and CDR2 is FYNNEI in the germline V gene. The CDR3 is 14 residues long. Here the CDR3 reads CASSEGPDVYGYTF. The DNA for the CDR3 is TGTGCCAGCAGCGAAGGTCCTGATGTCTATGGCTACACCTTC.

This clonotype was detected a few times. This chain connects TRBV6-1 to TRBJ1-4; TRBD1 aligns across 10 bases. V lost 5 bases, J lost 3 bases, and 12 bases stayed unmatched. Germline V gene lookup returns CDR1 MNHNS and CDR2 SASEGT. The CDR3 has 18 amino acids. The CDR3 region has the DNA TGTGCCAGCAGTTTACGGGACAGGGGTGGACCGGCTAATGAAAAACTGTTTTTT. It encodes CASSLRDRGGPANEKLFF.

Regarding this clonotype: The CDR3 carries no conserved terminal phenylalanine or tryptophan, so it likely arises from a read error. The chain has TRBV20-1 and TRBJ2-5; D is undetermined. The germline gives CDR1 DFQATT, CDR2 SNEGSKA (reference sequence). This CDR3 is built from 10 residues. Trimming shortened V by 5 bases and J by 6 bases, and 7 bases separated the two germline ends. CDR3 in DNA: TGCAGTGCTGGGTTAAAGACCCAGTACCTC. Its protein product is CSAGLKTQYL.